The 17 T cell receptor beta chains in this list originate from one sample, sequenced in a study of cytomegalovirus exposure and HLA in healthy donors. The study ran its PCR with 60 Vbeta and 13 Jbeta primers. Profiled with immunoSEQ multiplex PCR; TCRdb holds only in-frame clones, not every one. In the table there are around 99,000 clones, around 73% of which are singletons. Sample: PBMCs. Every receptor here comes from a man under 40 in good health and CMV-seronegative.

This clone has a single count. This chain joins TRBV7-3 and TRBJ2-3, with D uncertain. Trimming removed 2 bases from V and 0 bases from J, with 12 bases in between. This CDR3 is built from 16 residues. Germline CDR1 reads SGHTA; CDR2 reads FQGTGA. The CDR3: CASSLGAAVSTDTQYF. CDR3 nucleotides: TGTGCCAGCAGCTTAGGAGCTGCGGTTAGCACAGATACGCAGTATTTT.

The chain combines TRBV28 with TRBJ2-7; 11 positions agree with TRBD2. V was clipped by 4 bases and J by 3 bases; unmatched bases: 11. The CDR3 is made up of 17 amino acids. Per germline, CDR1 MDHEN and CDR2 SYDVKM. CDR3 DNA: TGTGCCAGCAGTTACGGAACTAGCGGGAGTTGGAACTACGAGCAGTACTTC. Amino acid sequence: CASSYGTSGSWNYEQYF.

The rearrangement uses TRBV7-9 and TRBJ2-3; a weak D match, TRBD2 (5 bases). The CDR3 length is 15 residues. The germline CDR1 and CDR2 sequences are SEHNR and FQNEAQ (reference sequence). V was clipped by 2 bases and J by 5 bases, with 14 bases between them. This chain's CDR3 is CASSLSSVRGDTQYF. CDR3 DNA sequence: TGTGCCAGCAGCTTATCGTCTGTTCGGGGAGATACGCAGTATTTT.

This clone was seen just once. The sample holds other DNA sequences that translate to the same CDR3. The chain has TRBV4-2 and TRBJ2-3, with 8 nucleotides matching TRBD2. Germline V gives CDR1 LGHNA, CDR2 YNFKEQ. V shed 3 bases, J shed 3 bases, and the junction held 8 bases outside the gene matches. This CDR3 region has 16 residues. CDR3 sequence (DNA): TGTGCCAGCAGCCAGGGACTAGTTAGAAGGACAGATACGCAGTATTTT. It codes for CASSQGLVRRTDTQYF.

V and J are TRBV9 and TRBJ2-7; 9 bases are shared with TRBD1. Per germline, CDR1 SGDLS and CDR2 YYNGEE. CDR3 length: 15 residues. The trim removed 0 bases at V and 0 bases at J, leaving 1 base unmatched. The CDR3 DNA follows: TGTGCCAGCAGCGTAGGGACAGGGGCCTCCTACGAGCAGTACTTC. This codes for CASSVGTGASYEQYF.

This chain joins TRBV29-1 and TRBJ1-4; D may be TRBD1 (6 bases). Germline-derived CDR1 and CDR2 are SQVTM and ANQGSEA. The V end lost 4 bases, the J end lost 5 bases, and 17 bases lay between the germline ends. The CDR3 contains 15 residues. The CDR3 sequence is CSVVPSGGGNEKLFF. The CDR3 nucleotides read TGCAGCGTTGTCCCGTCGGGGGGCGGAAATGAAAAACTGTTTTTT.

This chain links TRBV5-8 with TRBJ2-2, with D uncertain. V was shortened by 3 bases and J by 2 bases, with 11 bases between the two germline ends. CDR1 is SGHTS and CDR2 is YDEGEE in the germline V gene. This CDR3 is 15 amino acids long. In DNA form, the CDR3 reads TGTGCCAGCAGCTGGGCAGCAATAAACACCGGGGAGCTGTTTTTT. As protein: CASSWAAINTGELFF.

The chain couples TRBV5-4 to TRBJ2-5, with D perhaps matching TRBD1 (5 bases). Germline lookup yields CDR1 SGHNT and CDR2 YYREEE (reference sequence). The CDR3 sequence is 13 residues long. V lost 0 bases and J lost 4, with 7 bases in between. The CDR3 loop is CASSLDRRETQYF. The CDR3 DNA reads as TGTGCCAGCAGCTTGGACAGGAGAGAGACCCAGTACTTC.

The CDR3 region has the DNA TGTGCCAGCAGCCTCCACCCGACAGGGACAGATACGCAGTATTTT. Protein: CASSLHPTGTDTQYF. V gene TRBV9 combines with J gene TRBJ2-3, with 7 bases aligning to TRBD1. CDR3 length: 15 amino acids. CDR1 and CDR2 (germline): SGDLS, YYNGEE. The ends lost 4 bases at V and 3 bases at J; junction bases unmatched: 8.

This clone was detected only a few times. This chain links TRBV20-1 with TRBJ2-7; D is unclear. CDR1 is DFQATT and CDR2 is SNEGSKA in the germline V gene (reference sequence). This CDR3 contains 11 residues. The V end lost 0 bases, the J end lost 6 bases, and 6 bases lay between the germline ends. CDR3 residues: CSARDRVEQYF. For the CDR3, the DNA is TGCAGTGCTAGAGATCGGGTCGAGCAGTACTTC.

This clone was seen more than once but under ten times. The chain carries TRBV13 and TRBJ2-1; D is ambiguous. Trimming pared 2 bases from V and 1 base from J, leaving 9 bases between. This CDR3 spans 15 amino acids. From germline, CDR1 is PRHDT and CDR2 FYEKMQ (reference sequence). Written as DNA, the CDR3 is TGTGCCAGCAGCTTACTCGCAGGTTCCTACAATGAGCAGTTCTTC. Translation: CASSLLAGSYNEQFF.

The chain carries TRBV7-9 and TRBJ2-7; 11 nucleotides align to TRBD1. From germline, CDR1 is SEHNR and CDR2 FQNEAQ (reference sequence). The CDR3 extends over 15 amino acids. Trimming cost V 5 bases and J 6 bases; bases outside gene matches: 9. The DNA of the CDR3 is TGTGCCAGCAGCCAGCCGGGACAGGGGGATGGCGAGCAGTACTTC. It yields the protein CASSQPGQGDGEQYF.

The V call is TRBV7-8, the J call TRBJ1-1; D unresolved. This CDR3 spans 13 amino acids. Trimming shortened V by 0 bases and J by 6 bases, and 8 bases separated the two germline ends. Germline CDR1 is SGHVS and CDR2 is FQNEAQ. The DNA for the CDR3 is TGTGCCAGCAGCTTAGCAGTGAGGGCTGAAGCTTTCTTT. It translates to CASSLAVRAEAFF.

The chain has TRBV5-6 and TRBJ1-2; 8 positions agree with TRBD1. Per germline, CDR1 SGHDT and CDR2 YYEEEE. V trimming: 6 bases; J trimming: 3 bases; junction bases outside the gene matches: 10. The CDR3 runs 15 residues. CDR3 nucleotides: TGTGCCAGCAACAATCAGGACAGGGCCCACTATGGCTACACCTTC. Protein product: CASNNQDRAHYGYTF.

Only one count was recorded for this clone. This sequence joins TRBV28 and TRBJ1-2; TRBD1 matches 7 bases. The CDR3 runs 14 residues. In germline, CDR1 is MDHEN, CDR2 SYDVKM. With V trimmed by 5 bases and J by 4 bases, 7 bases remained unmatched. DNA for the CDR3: TGTGCCAGCAGTACAAGCCAGGGGGGCTATGGCTACACCTTC. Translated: CASSTSQGGYGYTF.

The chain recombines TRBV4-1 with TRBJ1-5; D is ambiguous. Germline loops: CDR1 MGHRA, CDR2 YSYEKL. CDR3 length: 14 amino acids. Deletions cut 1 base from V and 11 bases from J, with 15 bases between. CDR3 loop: CASSQGLTSGTQHF. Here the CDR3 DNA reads TGCGCCAGCAGCCAAGGCCTAACGTCGGGGACCCAGCATTTT.

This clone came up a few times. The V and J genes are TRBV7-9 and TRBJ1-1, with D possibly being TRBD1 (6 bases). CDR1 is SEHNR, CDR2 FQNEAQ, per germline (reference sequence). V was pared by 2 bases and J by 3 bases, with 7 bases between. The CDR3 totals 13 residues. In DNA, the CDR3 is TGTGCCAGCAGCTTAAACAGGGACACTGAAGCTTTCTTT. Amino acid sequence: CASSLNRDTEAFF.